This T cell receptor (beta chain) was found in a study of regulatory T cells in long-lasting Graves disease. Time point specified: newly diagnosed GD, antithyroid drugs for less than 3 months. TCR sequences were obtained from RNA taken from PBMCs. V lost 5 bases and J lost 0; bases outside the gene matches: 5. The CDR3 runs to 16 residues. The germline V gene encodes CDR1 SNHLY and CDR2 FYNNEI. In its sample, this clonotype was seen many times. Construction of the TCR beta libraries employed iRepertoire HTBI primers in conjunction with Arm-PCR of CDR3 regions. TCRdb re-called the multiplex PCR reads through MiXCR, storing one row per CDR3 protein. This sample has 350,000 to 450,000 distinct CDR3 sequences; 15% occur once, and the top ten carry 7.8%. These data also formed part of another study, on T cells in Graves' hyperthyroidism and ophthalmopathy.

The TCR comes from a woman aged 40 to 50 with Graves disease. V and J are TRBV2 and TRBJ2-1; 9 bases fit TRBD2. Source: peripheral blood mononuclear cells (PBMCs), taken at new diagnosis, from a patient treated with antithyroid drugs. The CDR3 loop is CASSPNSGSSYNEQFF. CDR3 bases: TGTGCCAGCAGTCCCAATAGCGGGAGCTCCTACAATGAGCAGTTCTTC.